The T cell receptor beta chain under discussion was sequenced for a study of cytomegalovirus exposure and HLA in healthy donors. Study-level background: Within the Caucasian-associated ancestry cluster were roughly 82% of the approximately 400 genotyped donors.

Trimming removed 6 bases from V and 1 base from J; junction bases left unmatched: 7. This CDR3 contains 15 residues. The germline gives CDR1 SGHRS, CDR2 YFSETQ. As to this clone: Its antigen remains unknown.

Study observations and caveats: Investigators reported about 160 TCR beta chains as tied to cytomegalovirus.

Primers for the PCR totalled 60 Vbeta and 13 Jbeta. TCRdb's copy holds only in-frame clones and misses some; the assay was immunoSEQ multiplex PCR. Of roughly 180,000 clones detected, 70% to 85% appear once; the ten largest clones hold 3.7%. The chain has TRBV5-1 and TRBJ1-1, with 9 positions matching TRBD1. The TCR comes from an older woman in good health and CMV-seropositive. Material for sequencing was PBMCs. The CDR3 reads CASTEGTGRNTEAFF. DNA for the CDR3: TGCGCCAGCACCGAAGGGACAGGGAGGAACACTGAAGCTTTCTTT. The entire variable domain, with the rest obtained from reference TRBV5-1 and TRBJ1-1, is as follows: KAGVTQTPRYLIKTRGQQVTLSCSPISGHRSVSWYQQTPGQGLQFLFEYFSETQRNKGNFPGRFSGRQFSNSRSEMNVSTLELGDSALYLCASTEGTGRNTEAFFGQGTRLTVV.